These T cell receptor beta chains were read from a single sample in a study of neurological immune-mediated disorders. Each CDR3 protein is one row after TCRdb ran MiXCR on the 5' RACE reads. The table records 25,000 to 35,000 distinct CDR3 sequences, about 3.1% of them present only once. Sequenced sample: PBMCs. The receptors here all came from a woman aged 25-40 years with multiple sclerosis. The CDR3 runs from the conserved cysteine through the conserved F or W. A D gene is named only where the DNA matches it firmly. Part of the rows lack a size; the others show once, few, many or a class for expanded clones.

d_call	v_call	clone_size	j_call	cdr3_aa	cdr3_nt
NA	TRBV12-3/TRBV12-4	NA	TRBJ1-5	CASRGGEGNQPQHF	TGTGCCAGCAGAGGCGGGGAAGGCAATCAGCCCCAGCATTTT
NA	TRBV20-1	many	TRBJ1-1	CSATPGGNTEAFF	TGCAGTGCCACGCCGGGGGGAAACACTGAAGCTTTCTTT
NA	TRBV6-5	medium-sized	TRBJ2-2	CASSYSVTGELFF	TGTGCCAGCAGTTACTCTGTAACCGGGGAGCTGTTTTTT
NA	TRBV20-1	many	TRBJ1-4	CSARDPSGPGEKLFF	TGCAGTGCTAGAGATCCGTCCGGCCCAGGGGAAAAACTGTTTTTT
NA	TRBV20-1	NA	TRBJ2-1	CSARDATVRSSEQFF	TGCAGTGCTAGAGACGCGACCGTGCGTTCTTCTGAGCAGTTCTTC
NA	TRBV20-1	many	TRBJ1-4	CSARERATNEKLFF	TGCAGTGCTAGAGAGCGGGCAACTAATGAAAAACTGTTTTTT
NA	TRBV5-5	many	TRBJ1-1	CASSMVGDTEAFF	TGTGCCAGCAGCATGGTGGGTGACACTGAAGCTTTCTTT
NA	TRBV7-2	many	TRBJ2-5	CASSLGAVAKETQYF	TGTGCCAGCAGCTTAGGAGCGGTTGCCAAAGAGACCCAGTACTTC
NA	TRBV7-7	few	TRBJ2-5	CASSLGPQRQETQYF	TGTGCCAGCAGCTTAGGTCCGCAGAGACAAGAGACCCAGTACTTC
NA	TRBV10-3	many	TRBJ2-7	CAISLGGGRAYEQYF	TGTGCCATCAGTCTGGGCGGGGGCCGGGCCTACGAGCAGTACTTC
TRBD2	TRBV5-1	many	TRBJ2-7	CASSLGTSGQPYEQYF	TGCGCCAGCAGCTTGGGGACTAGCGGGCAACCCTACGAGCAGTACTTC
TRBD1	TRBV5-1	many	TRBJ2-5	CASSAQGILFQETQYF	TGCGCCAGCAGCGCACAGGGGATATTGTTCCAAGAGACCCAGTACTTC
TRBD1	TRBV12-5	many	TRBJ2-1	CASGQGQGGGEQFF	TGTGCTAGTGGCCAAGGACAGGGCGGTGGTGAGCAGTTCTTC
NA	TRBV12-3/TRBV12-4	many	TRBJ2-7	CASSLGGTREQYF	TGTGCCAGCAGTCTGGGCGGGACAAGAGAGCAGTACTTC
TRBD1	TRBV5-1	few	TRBJ1-2	CASSSGTGAYGYTF	TGCGCCAGCAGCTCCGGGACAGGGGCCTATGGCTACACCTTC
TRBD2	TRBV29-1	many	TRBJ2-2	CSAEAGGDTGELFF	TGCAGCGCAGAAGCGGGAGGGGACACCGGGGAGCTGTTTTTT
TRBD2	TRBV4-1	many	TRBJ2-3	CASSQLARGESTDTQYF	TGCGCCAGCAGCCAACTTGCGCGGGGGGAAAGCACAGATACGCAGTATTTT
TRBD1	TRBV20-1	many	TRBJ1-6	CSARAGYRGDSPLHF	TGCAGTGCTAGAGCGGGGTACAGGGGGGACTCACCCCTCCACTTT